This TCR beta chain was obtained from a study of tumor and adjacent non-tumor tissue in lung cancer. For the study at large: The patients, 9 to 11 men and roughly 5 women, were about 30 to 85 with stage I to III disease. On average, productive TCRbeta reads reached roughly 3.9 million per sample.

Three rounds of nested PCR, following a modified ARM-PCR protocol, produced the TCRbeta library. MiXCR, run by TCRdb on the multiplex PCR reads, gives a single entry per CDR3 protein. There are tens of thousands of distinct CDR3 sequences in the sample; more than 60% occur only once, and 12% lies in the top ten. RNA was extracted from bulk tissue without any cell sorting. Study-wide results and limits: Tumor tissue had significantly higher TCR diversity than normal lung.

Concerning this clonotype itself: Its antigen remains unidentified. Since no conserved phenylalanine or tryptophan closes the CDR3, a read error is the likely cause.

The receptor's source is a woman aged 50 to 60 with non-small cell lung cancer. Sequencing was carried out using lung tumor tissue.

CDR3 sequence reads: CASSKPGTPPHEQYL. For the CDR3, the DNA is TGTGCCAGCAGTAAGCCCGGGACACCACCCCACGAGCAGTACCTC. V and J are TRBV6-5 and TRBJ2-7, with D maybe TRBD1 (6 bases). Germline V CDR1 and CDR2: MNHEY, SVGAGI. Trimming removed 5 bases at V and 5 bases at J, with 19 bases between. CDR3 length equals 15 residues.